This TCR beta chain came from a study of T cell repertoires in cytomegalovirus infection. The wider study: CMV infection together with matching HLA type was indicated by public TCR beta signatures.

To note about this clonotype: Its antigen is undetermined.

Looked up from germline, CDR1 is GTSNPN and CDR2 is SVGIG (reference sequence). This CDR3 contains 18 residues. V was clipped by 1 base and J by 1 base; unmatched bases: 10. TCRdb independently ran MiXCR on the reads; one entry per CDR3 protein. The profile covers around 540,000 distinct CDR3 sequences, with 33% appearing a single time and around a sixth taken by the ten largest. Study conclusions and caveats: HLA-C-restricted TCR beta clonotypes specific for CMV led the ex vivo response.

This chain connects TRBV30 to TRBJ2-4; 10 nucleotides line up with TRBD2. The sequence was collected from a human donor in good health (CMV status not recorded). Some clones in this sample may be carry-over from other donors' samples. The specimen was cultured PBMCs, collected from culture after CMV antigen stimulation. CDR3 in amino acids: CAWSGLLAGAVAKNIQYF. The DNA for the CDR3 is TGTGCCTGGAGTGGTCTCCTAGCGGGAGCGGTTGCCAAAAACATTCAGTACTTC.